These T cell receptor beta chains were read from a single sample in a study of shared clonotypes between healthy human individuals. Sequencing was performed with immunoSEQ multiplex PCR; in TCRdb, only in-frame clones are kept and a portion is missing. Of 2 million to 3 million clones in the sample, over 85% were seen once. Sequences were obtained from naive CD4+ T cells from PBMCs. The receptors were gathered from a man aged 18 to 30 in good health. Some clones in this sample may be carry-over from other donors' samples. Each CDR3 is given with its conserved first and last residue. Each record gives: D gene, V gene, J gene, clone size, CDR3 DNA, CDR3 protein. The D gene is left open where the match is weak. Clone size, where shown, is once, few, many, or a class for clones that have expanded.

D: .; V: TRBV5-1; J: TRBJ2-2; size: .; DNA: TGCGCCAGCAGCGAGGACTTCACCGGGGAGCTGTTTTTT; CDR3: CASSEDFTGELFF
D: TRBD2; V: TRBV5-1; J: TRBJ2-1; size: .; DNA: TGCGCCAGCAAGGGACTAGCGGCACCCAATGAGCAGTTCTTC; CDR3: CASKGLAAPNEQFF
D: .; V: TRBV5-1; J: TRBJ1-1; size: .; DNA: TGCGCCAGCAGCTCCGCCCTAACAGGGAAGTTTGAAGCTTTCTTT; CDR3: CASSSALTGKFEAFF
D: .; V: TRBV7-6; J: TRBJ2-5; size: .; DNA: TGTGCCAGCAGCTTAGCGGGACTCAACCAAGAGACCCAGTACTTC; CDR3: CASSLAGLNQETQYF
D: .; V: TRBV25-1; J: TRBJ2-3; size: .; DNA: TGTGCCAGCAGTGAACAAACCTCCACAGATACGCAGTATTTT; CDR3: CASSEQTSTDTQYF
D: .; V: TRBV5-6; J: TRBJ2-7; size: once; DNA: TGTGCCAGCAGCCGTACAAGCGAGCAGTACTTC; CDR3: CASSRTSEQYF
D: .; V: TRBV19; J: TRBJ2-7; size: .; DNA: TGTGCCAGTAGTGGTACGAGCATGGCCAAGTACTTC; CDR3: CASSGTSMAKYF
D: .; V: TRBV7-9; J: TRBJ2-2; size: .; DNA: TGTGCCAGCAGCTTATTGGATAATGAGGCCGGGGAGCTGTTTTTT; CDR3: CASSLLDNEAGELFF
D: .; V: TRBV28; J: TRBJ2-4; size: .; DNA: TGTGCCAGCACTCGTATCGCGACGAAAAACATTCAGTACTTC; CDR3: CASTRIATKNIQYF
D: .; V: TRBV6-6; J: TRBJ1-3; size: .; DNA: TGTGCCAGCAGTTACGACCCGCGGGCTGGAAACACCATATATTTT; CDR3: CASSYDPRAGNTIYF
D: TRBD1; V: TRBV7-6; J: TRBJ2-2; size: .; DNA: TGTGCCAGCAGCCTTCCGACAGGGGAGAAGAGCGGGGAGCTGTTTTTT; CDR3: CASSLPTGEKSGELFF
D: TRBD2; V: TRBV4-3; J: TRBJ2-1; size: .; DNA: TGCGCCAGCAGCCAAGAGGTGCTAGCGGGAGGGGCCTTCTCCTACAATGAGCAGTTCTTC; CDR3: CASSQEVLAGGAFSYNEQFF
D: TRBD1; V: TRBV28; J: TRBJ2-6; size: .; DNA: TGTGCCAGCAGGGATCGGACAGGGGGCAGGGAAGGGGCCAACGTCCTGACTTTC; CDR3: CASRDRTGGREGANVLTF
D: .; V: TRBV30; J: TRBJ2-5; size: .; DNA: TGTGCCTGCAATAGGGTCGCGCCGTGGGTGACCCAGTACTTC; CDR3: CACNRVAPWVTQYF
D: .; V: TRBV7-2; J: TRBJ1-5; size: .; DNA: TGTGCCAGCAGCCCGAAGGGGGGACAGCCCCAGCATTTT; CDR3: CASSPKGGQPQHF
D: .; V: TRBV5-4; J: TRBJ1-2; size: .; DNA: TGTGCCAGCACCCGCGGGGTGAGGGATGGCTACACCTTC; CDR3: CASTRGVRDGYTF
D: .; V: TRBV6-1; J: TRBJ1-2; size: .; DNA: TGTGCCAGCAGTGAAGGTGCAGGCCACTATGGCTACACCTTC; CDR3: CASSEGAGHYGYTF